The 13 T cell receptor beta chains presented below share a single source sample, sequenced in a study of blood T cells in healthy people across ages. A second about 7 to 11 cycle PCR used barcoded and J-beta primers. TCRdb passed the 5' RACE reads through MiXCR, listing each CDR3 protein once. The data show 1.5 million to 2 million distinct CDR3 sequences, with roughly 27% seen just once and about 7.7% held by the top ten. The sample consisted of blood. Receptors were obtained from a woman aged 25 to 39 in good health.

This clonotype turned up a few times. This may come from a read error, since a much larger clone is one base off. This chain links TRBV7-3 with TRBJ2-3; TRBD2 is a possible D gene (5 bases). Germline loops: CDR1 SGHTA, CDR2 FQGTGA. The CDR3 spans 13 residues. The V and J ends lost 8 bases and 4 bases respectively, with 13 bases between them. CDR3 in amino acids: CASGPPGADTQYF. The CDR3 DNA is TGTGCCAGCGGCCCGCCCGGGGCAGATACGCAGTATTTT. Full variable domain (missing parts from reference TRBV7-3 and TRBJ2-3): GAGVSQTPSNKVTEKGKYVELRCDPISGHTALYWYRQSLGQGPEFLIYFQGTGAADDSGLPNDRFFAVRPEGSVSTLKIQRTERGDSAVYLCASGPPGADTQYFGPGTRLTVL.

Notes on this clonotype: A clone one base away is much larger, so this may be a read error. The rearrangement joins TRBV5-1 to TRBJ2-1, with 9 bases fitting TRBD2. CDR3 length: 14 amino acids. Germline values: CDR1 SGHRS, CDR2 YFSETQ. The DNA for the CDR3 is TGCGCCAGCAGCTTTAGCGGGGGAAACAATGGGCAGTTCTTC. Amino acid sequence: CASSFSGGNNGQFF.

V gene TRBV29-1 combines with J gene TRBJ1-1; D possibly corresponds to TRBD1 (5 bases). Trimming removed 6 bases from V and 1 base from J, with 12 bases in between. Germline-derived CDR1 and CDR2 are SQVTM and ANQGSEA. This CDR3 region has 13 residues. Here the CDR3 DNA reads TGCAGCGTGCCCGGGGGACCGAACACTGAAGCTTTCTTT. This sequence encodes CSVPGGPNTEAFF.

This clonotype has more than one count but fewer than ten. The chain uses TRBV20-1 and TRBJ2-1, with 12 bases lining up with TRBD1. The CDR3 consists of 15 residues. The germline V gene has CDR1 DFQATT and CDR2 SNEGSKA (reference sequence). Trimming cost V 0 bases and J 7 bases; bases outside gene matches: 4. CDR3 region: CSARDRGQGANEQFF. CDR3 bases: TGCAGTGCTAGAGATCGGGGACAGGGGGCGAATGAGCAGTTCTTC.

The rearrangement joins TRBV4-1 to TRBJ2-3; 13 nucleotides align to TRBD2. The CDR3 sequence is 18 residues long. The trim removed 4 bases at V and 2 bases at J, leaving 9 bases unmatched. In germline, CDR1 is MGHRA, CDR2 YSYEKL. CDR3 protein: CASSPTSGGAPDTDTQYF. CDR3 in DNA: TGCGCCAGCAGCCCCACTAGCGGGGGGGCCCCGGACACAGATACGCAGTATTTT.

This clonotype was observed a handful of times. This sequence joins TRBV7-2 and TRBJ2-1; tentative D call: TRBD2 (6 bases). The V end was cut by 3 bases, the J end by 2 bases, with 20 bases between. The germline V gene has CDR1 SGHTA and CDR2 FQGNSA. The length of the CDR3 is 18 residues. The CDR3 here is CASSLYRGSTNPYNEQFF. CDR3 coding DNA: TGTGCCAGCAGCTTGTACCGGGGGTCTACCAATCCCTACAATGAGCAGTTCTTC.

The table lists this clonotype with a few counts. The chain recombines TRBV2 with TRBJ2-7; D is possibly TRBD2 (5 bases). Germline-derived CDR1 and CDR2 are SNHLY and FYNNEI. This CDR3 spans 15 amino acids. V was shortened by 6 bases and J by 0 bases, with 15 bases between the two germline ends. CDR3 loop: CASRPFYGDSYEQYF. The CDR3 region has the DNA TGTGCCAGCAGACCTTTTTACGGGGACTCCTACGAGCAGTACTTC. Full variable domain (missing parts from reference TRBV2 and TRBJ2-7): EPEVTQTPSHQVTQMGQEVILRCVPISNHLYFYWYRQILGQKVEFLVSFYNNEISEKSEIFDDQFSVERPDGSNFTLKIRSTKLEDSAMYFCASRPFYGDSYEQYFGPGTRLTVT.

In its sample, this clonotype was seen a few times. The rearrangement joins TRBV7-8 to TRBJ2-1, with D possibly matching TRBD2 (5 bases). Germline V lookup: CDR1 SGHVS, CDR2 FQNEAQ. The ends were cut back, 3 bases at V and 0 bases at J, with 9 bases in the middle. The CDR3 covers 15 residues. The CDR3 here is CASSLRVRSYNEQFF. As DNA, the CDR3 is TGTGCCAGCAGCTTGAGGGTTCGCTCCTACAATGAGCAGTTCTTC.

The CDR3 is CASSRVAGTGDYGYTF. CDR3 coding DNA: TGTGCCAGCAGTCGCGTAGCCGGGACAGGGGACTATGGCTACACCTTC. The chain is built from TRBV14 and TRBJ1-2; 10 nucleotides match TRBD1. CDR1 is SGHDN and CDR2 is FVKESK in the germline V gene. Trimming took 6 bases from V and 3 from J; bases not matched to a gene: 10. This CDR3 comprises 16 residues.

This clonotype showed up just a few times. V gene TRBV10-1 combines with J gene TRBJ2-3, with a weak D call TRBD2 (5 bases). The CDR3 length is 14 residues. Trimming shortened V by 7 bases and J by 2 bases, and 13 bases separated the two germline ends. Per the germline V gene, CDR1 is WNHNN and CDR2 is SYGVQD (reference sequence). The DNA for the CDR3 is TGCGCCAGCAAAGAGCGGCTAGACACAGATACGCAGTATTTT. It yields the protein CASKERLDTDTQYF.

V and J are TRBV30 and TRBJ1-5, with 7 bases fitting TRBD1. CDR1 is GTSNPN, CDR2 SVGIG, per germline (reference sequence). Unmatched junction bases numbered 6, after V lost 2 bases and J lost 8 bases. The CDR3 loop spans 13 amino acids. CDR3 in DNA: TGTGCCTGGAGTAGACAGGGACGGGAGCCCCAGCATTTT. It codes for CAWSRQGREPQHF.

The CDR3 DNA reads TGCGCCGGGAGGGTCACGGCCCACGAGCAGTACTTC. It yields the protein CAGRVTAHEQYF. The chain uses TRBV4-3 and TRBJ2-4; 7 bases are shared with TRBD2. The J call could be wrong; TRBJ2-7 is a better fit for the DNA end. This CDR3 region has 12 residues. Germline loops: CDR1 LGHNA, CDR2 YSLEER.

Details on this clonotype: A junction end diverges from the germline sequence, so it may reflect a read error. V gene TRBV7-9 combines with J gene TRBJ1-2; D unresolved. The germline V gene encodes CDR1 SEHNR and CDR2 FQNEAQ (reference sequence). This CDR3 is 13 amino acids long. CDR3 region: CASSPLGFGGCTF. The DNA of the CDR3 is TGTGCTAGCAGCCCATTGGGTTTCGGTGGCTGCACCTTC.